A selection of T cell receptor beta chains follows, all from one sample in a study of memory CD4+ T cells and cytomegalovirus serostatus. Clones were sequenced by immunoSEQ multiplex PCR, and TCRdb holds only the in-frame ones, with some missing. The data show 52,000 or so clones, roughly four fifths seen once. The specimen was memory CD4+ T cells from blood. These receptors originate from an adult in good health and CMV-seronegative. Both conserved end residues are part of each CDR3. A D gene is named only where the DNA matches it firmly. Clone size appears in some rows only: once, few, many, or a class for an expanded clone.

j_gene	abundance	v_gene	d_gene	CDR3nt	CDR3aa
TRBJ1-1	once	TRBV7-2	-	TGTGCCAGCAGCTCAACACGGGGCTATAACACTGAAGCTTTCTTT	CASSSTRGYNTEAFF
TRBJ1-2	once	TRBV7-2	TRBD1	TGTGCCAGCAGCTTCGACAGGGGGAGCAATGGCTACACCTTC	CASSFDRGSNGYTF
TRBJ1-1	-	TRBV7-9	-	TGTGCCAGCAGCTCGGGAGGTGCGACTGAAGCTTTCTTT	CASSSGGATEAFF
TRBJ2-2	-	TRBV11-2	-	TGTGCCAGCAGCTTAGGTAGAGGAGGCAGCACCGGGGAGCTGTTTTTT	CASSLGRGGSTGELFF
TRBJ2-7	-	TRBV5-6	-	TGTGCCAGCAGCTCAAGATCGACCTACGAGCAGTACTTC	CASSSRSTYEQYF
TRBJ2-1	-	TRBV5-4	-	TGTGCCAGCAGCTTGGATTATGAGCAGTTCTTC	CASSLDYEQFF
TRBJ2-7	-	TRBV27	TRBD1	TGTGCCAGCAGACAGGGGGCCCCCTACGAGCAGTACTTC	CASRQGAPYEQYF
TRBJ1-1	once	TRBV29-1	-	TGCAGCGTTGTATATAGGACGGACCCTAACACTGAAGCTTTCTTT	CSVVYRTDPNTEAFF
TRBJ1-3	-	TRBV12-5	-	TGTGCTAGTTGGGGGTTTCCCACAGGCCAAAACACCATATATTTT	CASWGFPTGQNTIYF
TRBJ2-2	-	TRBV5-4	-	TGTGCCAGCAGCCCTACAGCGGGGAACACCGGGGAGCTGTTTTTT	CASSPTAGNTGELFF
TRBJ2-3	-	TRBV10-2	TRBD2	TGCGCCAGCACCCCTACTAGCGGGGGCCCGGTCGGGCAGTATTTT	CASTPTSGGPVGQYF
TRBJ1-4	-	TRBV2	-	TGTGCCAGCAGTGGAGATCGGATTGAAAAACTGTTTTTT	CASSGDRIEKLFF
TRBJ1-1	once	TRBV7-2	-	TGTGCCAGCAGCTTAGCGGGTCAGGGTTGGACTGAAGCTTTCTTT	CASSLAGQGWTEAFF
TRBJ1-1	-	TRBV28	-	TGTGCCAGCAGTTTTTTGCACACTGAAGCTTTCTTT	CASSFLHTEAFF
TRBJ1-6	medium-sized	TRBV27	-	TGTGCCAGCAGTTTAATGGAAGGCAGGGCTGGTTCACCCCTCCACTTT	CASSLMEGRAGSPLHF
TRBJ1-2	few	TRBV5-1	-	TGCGCCAGCAGCTTGAGGGAGCCTAACTATGGCTACACCTTC	CASSLREPNYGYTF
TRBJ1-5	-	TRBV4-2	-	TGTGCCAGCAGCCAAGCCAGGAGAGACAATCAGCCCCAGCATTTT	CASSQARRDNQPQHF
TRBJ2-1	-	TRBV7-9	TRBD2	TGTGCCAGCAGCTTAAAAAGCGGGGGGTCCTTCTACAATGAGCAGTTCTTC	CASSLKSGGSFYNEQFF
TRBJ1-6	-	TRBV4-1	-	TGCGCCAGCAGCCCCGGGACTTTAAGCAAATGGGCAAATTCACCCCTCCACTTT	CASSPGTLSKWANSPLHF
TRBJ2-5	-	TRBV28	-	TGTGCCAGCAGTTTCTCGGCGGCCCAGCTAGGAGAGACCCAGTACTTC	CASSFSAAQLGETQYF
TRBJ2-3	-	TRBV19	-	TGTGCCAGTAGTTCCGGTGAGGGGGTGGGCGGCACAGATACGCAGTATTTT	CASSSGEGVGGTDTQYF
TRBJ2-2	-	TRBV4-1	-	TGCGCCAGCAGCCCTCCCAGTCCCGGGCCCACCGGGGAGCTGTTTTTT	CASSPPSPGPTGELFF
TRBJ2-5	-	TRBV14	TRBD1	TGTGCCAGCAGCCAAGATGGGCCCGACAGGGGGCGAGAGACCCAGTACTTC	CASSQDGPDRGRETQYF
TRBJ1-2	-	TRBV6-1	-	TGTGCCAGCCCGGGACGGTCTTACTATGGCTACACCTTC	CASPGRSYYGYTF
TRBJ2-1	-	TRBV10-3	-	TGTGCCATCAGTCCAAGAAGGGATGAGCAGTTCTTC	CAISPRRDEQFF
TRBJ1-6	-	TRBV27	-	TGTGCCAGCAGCCTCCATGGGGGGCGCGGTTCACCCCTCCACTTT	CASSLHGGRGSPLHF
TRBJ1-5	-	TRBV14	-	TGTGCCAGCAGCCAAGTTTGCCAGCCCCAGCATTTT	CASSQVCQPQHF
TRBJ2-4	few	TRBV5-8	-	TGTGCCAGCAGCCCGCTTGGGGGAGCCAAAAACATTCAGTACTTC	CASSPLGGAKNIQYF
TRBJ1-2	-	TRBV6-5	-	TGTGCCAGCAGTCGGTCAGGCGGTGGCTACACCTTC	CASSRSGGGYTF
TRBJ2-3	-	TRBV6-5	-	TGTGCCAGCAAGTGGACTAGCACAGATACGCAGTATTTT	CASKWTSTDTQYF
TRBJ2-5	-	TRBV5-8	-	TGTGCCAGCAGCGCCGGGACACAGACCCAAGAGACCCAGTACTTC	CASSAGTQTQETQYF
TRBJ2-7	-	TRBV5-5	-	TGTGCCAGCAGCTTTAACGGACTCGCCTACGAGCAGTACTTC	CASSFNGLAYEQYF
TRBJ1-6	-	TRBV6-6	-	TGTGCCAGCTCCCGACATGGAGATAATTCACCCCTCCACTTT	CASSRHGDNSPLHF
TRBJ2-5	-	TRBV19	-	TGTGCCAGTAGTATGCAAGTTCTTGAGACCCAGTACTTC	CASSMQVLETQYF
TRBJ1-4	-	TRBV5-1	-	TGCGCCAGCAAGAGAGGAGCACCTAATGAAAAACTGTTTTTT	CASKRGAPNEKLFF
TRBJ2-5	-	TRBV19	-	TGTGCCAGTAGTCCGAGGGCTAGCGAGACACAGACCCAGTACTTC	CASSPRASETQTQYF
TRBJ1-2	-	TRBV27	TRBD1	TGTGCCAGCAGTTTGGAGGGCAGGGGGTATGGCTACACCTTC	CASSLEGRGYGYTF
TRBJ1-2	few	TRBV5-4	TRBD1	TGTGCCAGCAGCCAGGGACAGACAAGTGACTACACCTTC	CASSQGQTSDYTF
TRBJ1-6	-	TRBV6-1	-	TGTGCCAGCAGTGAAACCCCCAGGAACGTTTATAATTCACCCCTCCACTTT	CASSETPRNVYNSPLHF
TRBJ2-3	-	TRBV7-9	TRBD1	TGTGCCAGCAGTTTATCACAGGGGGGCCTGGATACGCAGTATTTT	CASSLSQGGLDTQYF
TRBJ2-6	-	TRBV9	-	TGTGCCAGCAGCGTGGCCCCGCGATCTGGGGCCAACGTCCTGACTTTC	CASSVAPRSGANVLTF
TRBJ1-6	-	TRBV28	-	TGTGCCAGCAGTTCCGGGGTAACCGGATATAGGAATAATTCACCCCTCCACTTT	CASSSGVTGYRNNSPLHF